The clone carrying this TCR beta chain was picked up a small number of times. TCR beta CDR3 regions were amplified from RNA. TCR CDR3 underwent first-round RT-PCR with the HTBI primer set. TCRdb reanalysed the multiplex PCR reads using MiXCR and keeps one entry per CDR3 protein. The data contain fewer than 900,000 distinct CDR3 sequences, roughly 20% of them singletons. These data are taken from a study of T cells in Graves' hyperthyroidism and ophthalmopathy. The sequenced material came from blood. The source is a woman aged 45-65 years with Graves' hyperthyroidism that later progressed to Graves' ophthalmopathy.

CDR3 residues: CASSSDSHRQPQHF. The CDR3 nucleotides are TGTGCCAGCAGCTCGGACAGTCATCGTCAGCCCCAGCATTTT. The gene calls are TRBV7-2 and TRBJ1-5; a weak D match, TRBD1 (6 bases). The CDR3 covers 14 residues. V was pared by 4 bases and J by 6 bases, with 13 bases between. Per the germline V gene, CDR1 is SGHTA and CDR2 is FQGNSA. Based on the CDR3 plus reference TRBV7-2 and TRBJ1-5, the full variable domain is GAGVSQSPSNKVTEKGKDVELRCDPISGHTALYWYRQSLGQGLEFLIYFQGNSAPDKSGLPSDRFSAERTGGSVSTLTIQRTQQEDSAVYLCASSSDSHRQPQHFGDGTRLSIL.